This T cell receptor beta chain was captured by sequencing in a study of cytomegalovirus exposure and HLA in healthy donors (dated by TCRdb to 2016 to 2017). In terms of the full investigation: According to a later analysis, the 120 or so validation repertoires were produced on the same platform as the 700 or so repertoires of the first cohort. The study was designed to test whether signatures of past pathogen exposure could be identified by cataloging public T cell receptors. In addition to the first cohort of 650 to 750 subjects, a separate validation cohort of under 150 different subjects was used. High-throughput TCR immunosequencing, statistical association of individual TCRs with disease status, and machine learning were combined to predict cytomegalovirus infection status. Broader findings and caveats from the paper: The validation cohort had no HLA typing available for a later analysis, so co-occurrence within that cohort was assessed over all 130 or so repertoires. Cytomegalovirus status was reported to be diagnosed by the classifier with high specificity and sensitivity in both the original and validation cohorts. A few of the identified cytomegalovirus-associated TCR beta chains were confirmed in vitro to be specific for cytomegalovirus antigens. Across donors, most TCR sequences were observed very rarely, whereas some public TCRs were present in many individuals. Of the cluster scores, around 95% were above 0 in a later analysis, which found that TCRs clustered in the first cohort also tended to co-occur in the approximately 120 validation repertoires. The authors suggested that the approach could potentially be extended to other disease states and immunological phenotypes. The study gave a list of more than 150 TCR beta chains associated with cytomegalovirus.

The library came from the immunoSEQ multiplex PCR assay. Processing in the source paper ran as follows. To diagnose cytomegalovirus status from the catalog of TCR beta chain sequences, a statistical classification framework was built. Held by TCRdb, this immuneACCESS table contains in-frame sequences only and omits some clones. Under half of the omission traces to an unresolved V gene where checked; the cause of the rest is unknown. The V and J calls and clone size were taken over from that table, and D and trimming were inferred from the DNA. Counted in this sample were roughly 130,000 clones; about nine tenths of them appeared once. The top ten clonotypes cover 1.4% of the sample. Separate from the approximately 700-subject first cohort, the validation cohort of about 110 subjects was the group to which the donors belonged. Of note for this clone: Its antigen has not been determined. No base quality values were provided; no much bigger clone lies one nucleotide off.

From the germline V gene, CDR1 is ENHRY and CDR2 is SYGVKD. V is clipped by 10 bases and J by 3 bases, and the sequence between their germline boundaries is 13 bases long. There are 12 amino acids in the CDR3, from cysteine to phenylalanine inclusive. The retained sequence is limited to the CDR3, 36 bases, with the frame set at the first base. Sequenced input: PBMCs. The clonotype originates from a man aged 25-40 years in good health and CMV-seronegative. The rearranged chain carries TRBV10-3 and TRBJ2-7, with a tentative D gene TRBD1 over 5 matching bases. In nucleotide form, the sequence is TGTGCCACCTTAGGACAAGTCTACGAGCAGTACTTC. It specifies CATLGQVYEQYF.